The clone carrying this TCR beta chain was observed many times. Antigen specificity is unknown. Synthesis of cDNA was carried out by template-switch 5'RACE. The reaction used 10-nucleotide random UMIs. TCRdb recomputed calls from the 5' RACE reads with MiXCR, one row per CDR3 protein. The sample holds some 60,000 distinct CDR3 sequences, 9.7% seen once. This entry is derived from a study of neurological immune-mediated disorders. General study results and limits: Private repertoires in all groups were suggested, as expanded clones shared no CDR3 amino acid sequences across subjects. HTLV-1-associated myelopathy had the most TCR clonal expansion, whereas multiple sclerosis had the least (lower than in healthy controls).

Time point in this sample: longitudinal time-point 2. Sample: PBMCs. The source of this sequence is a man aged 25-45 years in good health.

This chain's CDR3 is CASSYPTSEKLFF. CDR3 nucleotide sequence: TGTGCCAGCAGTTACCCGACAAGTGAAAAACTGTTTTTT. The chain is built from TRBV6-2 or TRBV6-3 and TRBJ1-4; no clear D gene. Germline V lookup: CDR1 MNHEY, CDR2 SVGEGT. CDR3 length: 13 residues. The ends were cut back, 2 bases at V and 7 bases at J, with 8 bases in the middle.